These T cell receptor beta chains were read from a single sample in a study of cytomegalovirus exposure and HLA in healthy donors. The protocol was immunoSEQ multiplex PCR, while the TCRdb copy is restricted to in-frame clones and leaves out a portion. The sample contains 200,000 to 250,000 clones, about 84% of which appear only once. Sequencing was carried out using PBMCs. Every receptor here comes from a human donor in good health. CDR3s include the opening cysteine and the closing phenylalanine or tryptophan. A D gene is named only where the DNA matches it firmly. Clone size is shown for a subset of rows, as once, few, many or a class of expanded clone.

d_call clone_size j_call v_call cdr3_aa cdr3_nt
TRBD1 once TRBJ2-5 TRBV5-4 CASSQALVSGTGVQETQYF TGTGCCAGCAGCCAGGCGTTAGTGTCCGGGACAGGGGTTCAAGAGACCCAGTACTTC
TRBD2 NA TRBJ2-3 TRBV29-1 CSVSGRAYGAGTDTQYF TGCAGCGTTAGCGGGAGAGCTTACGGTGCGGGCACAGATACGCAGTATTTT
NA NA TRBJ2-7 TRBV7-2 CASSPSGPPYEQYF TGTGCCAGCAGCCCAAGCGGACCTCCCTACGAGCAGTACTTC
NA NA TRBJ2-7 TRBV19 CASSISTGFYEQYF TGTGCCAGTAGTATAAGCACGGGGTTTTACGAGCAGTACTTC
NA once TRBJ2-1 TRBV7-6 CASSLVWPTNGNEQFF TGTGCCAGCAGCTTAGTATGGCCCACCAATGGCAATGAGCAGTTCTTC
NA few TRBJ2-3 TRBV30 CACLGDGGNTQYF TGTGCCTGCCTGGGGGACGGGGGAAATACGCAGTATTTT
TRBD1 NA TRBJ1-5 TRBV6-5 CASSSRDSYNQPQHF TGTGCCAGCAGTTCCAGGGACAGTTACAATCAGCCCCAGCATTTT
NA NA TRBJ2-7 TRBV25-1 CASSLGVSREQYF TGTGCCAGCAGTCTAGGGGTTTCCCGCGAGCAGTACTTC
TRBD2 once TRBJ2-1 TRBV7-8 CASSFGAGGPGEQFF TGTGCCAGCAGCTTCGGAGCGGGAGGGCCTGGGGAGCAGTTCTTC
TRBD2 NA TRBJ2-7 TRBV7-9 CASLLTGTTTYEQYF TGTGCCAGCCTACTCACCGGGACTACCACCTACGAGCAGTACTTC
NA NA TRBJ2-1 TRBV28 CVSSALGGTSNNEQFF TGTGTCAGCAGTGCCCTGGGGGGGACATCTAACAATGAGCAGTTCTTC
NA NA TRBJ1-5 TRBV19 CASSIELIQPQHF TGTGCCAGTAGTATCGAGCTGATACAGCCCCAGCATTTT